Presented here are 28 T cell receptor beta chains from one specimen sequenced in a study of blood T cell repertoires in COVID-19. Sequenced by immunoSEQ multiplex PCR; TCRdb stores in-frame clones only, minus some. The sample consists of under 150,000 clones, roughly 80% of them appearing once. Sequenced input: peripheral blood. The receptor source for this set is a man aged 45 to 65 with acute or convalescent COVID-19.

The chain couples TRBV2 to TRBJ2-5, with a weak D call TRBD1 (5 bases). Trimming took off 8 bases at V and 2 bases at J, with 12 bases between the two ends. The CDR3 extends over 13 amino acids. The V gene's germline CDR1 is SNHLY and CDR2 FYNNEI. CDR3 residues: CASAKGLQETQYF. Written as DNA, the CDR3 is TGTGCCAGCGCTAAGGGGCTTCAAGAGACCCAGTACTTC.

This CDR3 is CASSTDSSTDTQYF. The CDR3 DNA follows: TGTGCCAGTAGTACGGACTCTAGCACAGATACGCAGTATTTT. The chain joins TRBV19 to TRBJ2-3, with a tentative D call TRBD2 (5 bases). The CDR3 sequence is 14 residues long. The germline gives CDR1 LNHDA, CDR2 SQIVND (reference sequence). The V end was cut by 4 bases, the J end by 0 bases, with 8 bases between.

This clone was found a few times. This chain links TRBV3-1 (or the pseudogene TRBV3-2) with TRBJ1-2; 10 positions agree with TRBD1. Germline CDR1 and CDR2: LGHDT and YNNKEL (reference sequence). The CDR3 runs 17 residues. V shed 1 base, J shed 0 bases, and the junction held 5 bases outside the gene matches. The CDR3: CASSQAAGTGANYGYTF. In nucleotides, the CDR3 is TGTGCCAGCAGCCAAGCGGCGGGGACAGGGGCTAACTATGGCTACACCTTC.

The CDR3 nucleotides are TGTGCAAGTCGCTTAGTTCGGGGAGACGAGCAGTACGTC. Encoded protein: CASRLVRGDEQYV. The rearrangement joins TRBV12-2 to TRBJ2-7; TRBD2 is the table's D call, not checked against the DNA. TRBV12-2 is listed as a pseudogene. The length of the CDR3 is 13 residues.

The chain carries TRBV6-5 and TRBJ1-1; 9 nucleotides agree with TRBD1. CDR1 and CDR2 from the germline V gene are MNHEY and SVGAGI. The CDR3 runs to 14 residues. The J segment lost 4 bases and the V segment lost 5 bases, leaving 5 bases of the junction unmatched. The CDR3 region is CASSHRGRATEAFF. The CDR3 DNA reads as TGTGCCAGCAGTCACAGGGGGCGAGCCACTGAAGCTTTCTTT.

This chain links TRBV28 with TRBJ1-5; possible D gene TRBD1, 6 bases. The CDR3 totals 12 residues. Germline CDR1 is MDHEN and CDR2 is SYDVKM. Trimming removed 4 bases from V and 6 bases from J, with 7 bases in between. The CDR3: CASSSRGQPQHF. The CDR3, as DNA: TGTGCCAGCAGTTCCAGGGGTCAGCCCCAGCATTTT. Using reference TRBV28 and TRBJ1-5 for the parts outside the CDR3, the full variable domain is DVKVTQSSRYLVKRTGEKVFLECVQDMDHENMFWYRQDPGLGLRLIYFSYDVKMKEKGDIPEGYSVSREKKERFSLILESASTNQTSMYLCASSSRGQPQHFGDGTRLSIL.

The chain uses TRBV28 and TRBJ1-5; TRBD1 agrees at 8 bases. The germline V gene encodes CDR1 MDHEN and CDR2 SYDVKM. This CDR3 spans 14 amino acids. The ends lost 4 bases at V and 6 bases at J; junction bases unmatched: 5. As DNA, the CDR3 is TGTGCCAGCAGTTCTACAGGGGGGATTCAGCCCCAGCATTTT. Its protein product is CASSSTGGIQPQHF.

The table lists this clone with a count of one. The chain combines TRBV27 with TRBJ1-6, with a possible D match to TRBD1 (5 bases). CDR1 is MNHEY, CDR2 SMNVEV, per germline (reference sequence). The CDR3 consists of 18 residues. Trimming cost V 6 bases and J 10 bases, with 28 bases left between them. The CDR3 is CASSLRGDRISVGSPLHF. DNA of the CDR3: TGTGCCAGCAGCCTCCGGGGGGACCGCATTTCGGTGGGATCACCCCTCCACTTT.

This clone was recorded a few times. This chain uses TRBV28 with TRBJ1-4, with D perhaps matching TRBD1 (6 bases). Germline V gene lookup returns CDR1 MDHEN and CDR2 SYDVKM. V lost 7 bases to trimming and J lost 0 bases, with 9 bases between them. CDR3 length: 14 residues. The CDR3 sequence: CASTNRATNEKLFF. CDR3 nucleotides: TGTGCCAGCACCAACAGGGCAACTAATGAAAAACTGTTTTTT.

The chain is built from TRBV28 and TRBJ1-5; D unclear. V shed 7 bases and J shed 4 bases, with 17 bases lying between them. This CDR3 comprises 15 residues. CDR1 is MDHEN, CDR2 SYDVKM, per germline. The CDR3 DNA reads TGTGCCAGCACCCAAAGAGGGCATTGGAATCAGCCCCAGCATTTT. Residues: CASTQRGHWNQPQHF.

The CDR3, as DNA: TGTGCCTGGAGTCCCCGGCGGAGGGCCGGGGGCACCATATATTTT. This sequence encodes CAWSPRRRAGGTIYF. The chain combines TRBV30 with TRBJ1-3; possible D gene TRBD1, 5 bases. From germline, CDR1 is GTSNPN and CDR2 SVGIG (reference sequence). This CDR3 is 15 amino acids long. V was trimmed by 2 bases and J by 9 bases, leaving 20 bases between them.

This chain uses TRBV20-1 with TRBJ2-5, with 10 bases aligning to TRBD2. This CDR3 is 14 amino acids long. The germline V gene has CDR1 DFQATT and CDR2 SNEGSKA (reference sequence). Unmatched junction bases numbered 6, after V lost 3 bases and J lost 5 bases. In DNA, the CDR3 is TGCAGTGCTAGTCCAGCGGGGGGGGCCGAGACCCAGTACTTC. It encodes CSASPAGGAETQYF.

The chain couples TRBV7-3 to TRBJ2-3; 11 nucleotides agree with TRBD1. The CDR3 consists of 16 residues. V trimming: 3 bases; J trimming: 0 bases; junction bases outside the gene matches: 2. The germline V gene encodes CDR1 SGHTA and CDR2 FQGTGA. CDR3 sequence: CASSFRTGGSTDTQYF. The CDR3 DNA is TGTGCCAGCAGCTTCCGGACAGGGGGCAGCACAGATACGCAGTATTTT.

J is TRBJ2-7 and V is TRBV3-1 (or the pseudogene TRBV3-2); TRBD1 aligns across 7 bases. CDR3 length equals 14 residues. CDR1 LGHDT and CDR2 YNNKEL come from the germline V gene (reference sequence). With V trimmed by 5 bases and J by 2 bases, 6 bases remained unmatched. CDR3 coding DNA: TGTGCCAGCAGCTACCCGGGACAGACCTACGAGCAGTACTTC. Translated: CASSYPGQTYEQYF.

This chain joins TRBV6-5 and TRBJ2-1; D is possibly TRBD1 (6 bases). There are 13 residues in the CDR3. V dropped 8 bases and J dropped 7 bases, with 15 bases sitting between them. Germline-derived CDR1 and CDR2 are MNHEY and SVGAGI. Here the CDR3 DNA reads TGTGCCAGCGAAATTTGGGGGCGGAATGAGCAGTTCTTC. It specifies CASEIWGRNEQFF.

This chain connects TRBV3-1 (or the pseudogene TRBV3-2) to TRBJ1-1; possibly TRBD1 for D (5 bases). Trimming took 2 bases from V and 0 from J, leaving 16 bases between them. Germline CDR1 reads LGHDT; CDR2 reads YNNKEL (reference sequence). The CDR3 sequence is 17 residues long. The CDR3 sequence is CASSQLQTALMNTEAFF. CDR3 DNA sequence: TGTGCCAGCAGCCAACTTCAGACAGCTCTTATGAACACTGAAGCTTTCTTT.

The chain has TRBV5-4 and TRBJ1-6, with 8 nucleotides matching TRBD1. CDR1 is SGHNT and CDR2 is YYREEE in the germline V gene (reference sequence). The junction had 12 bases not matched to a gene; V was cut back by 4 bases and J by 9 bases. This CDR3 region has 16 residues. CDR3 DNA: TGTGCCAGCAGCCCGCTGACAGGGGCTGAAGCTTCACCCCTCCACTTT. Translated: CASSPLTGAEASPLHF.

The chain links TRBV10-3 to TRBJ2-1; 7 nucleotides line up with TRBD1. Trimming at V came to 4 bases and at J to 7 bases, leaving 1 base not matched to a gene. CDR3 length equals 12 residues. The V gene's germline CDR1 is ENHRY and CDR2 SYGVKD. CDR3 DNA sequence: TGTGCCATCAGTGGACAGGGTAATGAGCAGTTCTTC. It yields the protein CAISGQGNEQFF.

This clone was seen a few times. The genes are TRBV12-3 or TRBV12-4 and TRBJ1-5; D is ambiguous. V was cut by 11 bases and J by 0 bases, with 8 bases left in between. The CDR3 loop spans 12 amino acids. As DNA, the CDR3 is TGTGCCTCGAGCTATAGCAATCAGCCCCAGCATTTT. Translating gives CASSYSNQPQHF.

This chain connects TRBV6-5 to TRBJ1-2, with unresolved D. The length of the CDR3 is 14 residues. Trimming removed 6 bases at V and 6 bases at J, with 17 bases between. In germline, CDR1 is MNHEY, CDR2 SVGAGI. The DNA for the CDR3 is TGTGCCAGCAGCGACCGGGGAGGGTGGGATGGCTACACCTTC. This sequence encodes CASSDRGGWDGYTF.

The rearrangement uses TRBV12-3 or TRBV12-4 and TRBJ1-2, with D possibly TRBD1 on 6 matching bases. CDR3 length: 12 amino acids. V shed 5 bases and J shed 6 bases, with 10 bases lying between them. This CDR3 reads CASSLQGHGYTF. The CDR3 region has the DNA TGTGCCAGCAGTCTACAGGGACATGGCTACACCTTC.

The chain combines TRBV21-1 with TRBJ1-4. TRBV21-1 has pseudogene status. This CDR3 spans 15 amino acids. This chain's CDR3 is CASSRAGIRGEKLFF. For the CDR3, the DNA is TGTGCCAGCAGCAGGGCGGGGATCAGAGGTGAAAAACTGTTTTTT.

The rearrangement uses TRBV7-8 and TRBJ1-1; unclear D gene. The CDR3 is 13 amino acids. The V end lost 2 bases, the J end lost 8 bases, and 12 bases lay between the germline ends. Germline loops: CDR1 SGHVS, CDR2 FQNEAQ. CDR3 bases: TGTGCCAGCAGCTTAAACGGGGTTCGGGAAGCTTTCTTT. It translates to CASSLNGVREAFF.

The rearrangement joins TRBV7-3 to TRBJ2-3, with D tentatively TRBD2 (6 bases). This CDR3 has 14 amino acids. Germline CDR1 reads SGHTA; CDR2 reads FQGTGA. V shed 1 base and J shed 6 bases, with 11 bases lying between them. The DNA of the CDR3 is TGTGCCAGCAGCTTAAGGGGACTCGCGGATACGCAGTATTTT. Translation gives CASSLRGLADTQYF.

The chain links TRBV11-1 to TRBJ1-1; perhaps TRBD1 as D (5 bases). Per germline, CDR1 SGHAT and CDR2 FQDESV (reference sequence). V shed 1 base and J shed 4 bases, with 7 bases lying between them. The CDR3 has 13 amino acids. In DNA form, the CDR3 reads TGTGCCAGCAGCTTAGGAAGGGGCACTGAAGCTTTCTTT. It specifies CASSLGRGTEAFF.

The V and J genes are TRBV25-1 and TRBJ1-2; D is undetermined. Germline V gene data show CDR1 as MGHDK and CDR2 as SYGVNS. There are 12 residues in the CDR3. Trimming took 5 bases from V and 2 from J, leaving 6 bases between them. CDR3 region: CASSQANYGYTF. In nucleotides, the CDR3 is TGTGCCAGCAGTCAGGCAAACTATGGCTACACCTTC.

The genes are TRBV2 and TRBJ1-6; the D gene is possibly TRBD1 (5 bases). CDR3 length equals 14 residues. The V gene lost 2 bases and the J gene lost 10 bases, with 12 bases spanning the gap. The germline gives CDR1 SNHLY, CDR2 FYNNEI. The CDR3 region has the DNA TGTGCCAGCAGTGAACTCAGGGTAGGATCACCCCTCCACTTT. Residues: CASSELRVGSPLHF.

The chain couples TRBV7-2 to TRBJ2-1, with no clear D. The CDR3 sequence is 12 residues long. V was shortened by 1 base and J by 9 bases, with 7 bases between the two germline ends. Germline loops: CDR1 SGHTA, CDR2 FQGNSA. The CDR3 region has the DNA TGTGCCAGCAGCTTAGATCGTAGTGAGCAGTTCTTC. Translated, it gives CASSLDRSEQFF.